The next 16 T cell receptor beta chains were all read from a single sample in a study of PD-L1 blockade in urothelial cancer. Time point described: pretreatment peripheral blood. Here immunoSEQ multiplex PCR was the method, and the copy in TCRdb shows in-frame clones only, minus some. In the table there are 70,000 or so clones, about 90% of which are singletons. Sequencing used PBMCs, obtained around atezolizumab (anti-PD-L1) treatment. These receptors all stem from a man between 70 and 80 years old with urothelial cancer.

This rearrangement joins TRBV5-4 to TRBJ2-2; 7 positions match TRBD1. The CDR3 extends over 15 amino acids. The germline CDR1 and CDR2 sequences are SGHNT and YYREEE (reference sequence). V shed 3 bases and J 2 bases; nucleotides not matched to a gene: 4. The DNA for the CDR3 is TGTGCCAGCAGCTGGGACAGCAGTAACACCGGGGAGCTGTTTTTT. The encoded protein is CASSWDSSNTGELFF.

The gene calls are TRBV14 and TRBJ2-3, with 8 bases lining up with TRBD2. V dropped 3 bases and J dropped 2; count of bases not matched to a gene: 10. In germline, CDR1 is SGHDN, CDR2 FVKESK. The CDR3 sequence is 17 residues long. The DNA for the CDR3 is TGTGCCAGCAGCCAGGGGGTTAGCGGGATTGTCACAGATACGCAGTATTTT. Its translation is CASSQGVSGIVTDTQYF. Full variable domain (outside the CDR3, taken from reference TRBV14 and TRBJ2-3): EAGVTQFPSHSVIEKGQTVTLRCDPISGHDNLYWYRRVMGKEIKFLLHFVKESKQDESGMPNNRFLAERTGGTYSTLKVQPAELEDSGVYFCASSQGVSGIVTDTQYFGPGTRLTVL.

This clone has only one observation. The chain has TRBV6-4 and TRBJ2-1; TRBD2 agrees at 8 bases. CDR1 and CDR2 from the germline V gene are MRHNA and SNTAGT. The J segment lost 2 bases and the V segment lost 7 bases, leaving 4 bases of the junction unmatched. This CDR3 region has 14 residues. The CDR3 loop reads CASKREGTYNEQFF. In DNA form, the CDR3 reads TGTGCCAGCAAACGGGAGGGGACCTACAATGAGCAGTTCTTC.

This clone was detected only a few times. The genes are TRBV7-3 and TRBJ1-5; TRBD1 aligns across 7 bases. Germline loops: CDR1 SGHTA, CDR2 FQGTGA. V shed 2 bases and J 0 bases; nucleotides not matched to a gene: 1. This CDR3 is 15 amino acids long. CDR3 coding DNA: TGTGCCAGCAGCTTATGGGACAGTAGCAATCAGCCCCAGCATTTT. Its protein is CASSLWDSSNQPQHF. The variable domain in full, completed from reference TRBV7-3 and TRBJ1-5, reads GAGVSQTPSNKVTEKGKYVELRCDPISGHTALYWYRQSLGQGPEFLIYFQGTGAADDSGLPNDRFFAVRPEGSVSTLKIQRTERGDSAVYLCASSLWDSSNQPQHFGDGTRLSIL.

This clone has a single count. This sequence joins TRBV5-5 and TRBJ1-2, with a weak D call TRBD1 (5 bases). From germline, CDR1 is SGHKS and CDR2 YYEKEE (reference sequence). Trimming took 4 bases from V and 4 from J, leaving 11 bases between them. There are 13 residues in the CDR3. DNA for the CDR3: TGTGCCAGCAGCGTAGGGGACTCCTATGGCTACACCTTC. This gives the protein CASSVGDSYGYTF.

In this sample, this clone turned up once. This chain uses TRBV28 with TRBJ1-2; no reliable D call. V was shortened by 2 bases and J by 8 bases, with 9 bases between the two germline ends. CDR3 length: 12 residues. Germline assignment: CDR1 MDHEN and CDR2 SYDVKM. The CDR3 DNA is TGTGCCAGCAGTTTACAAATGAGAGGCTACACCTTC. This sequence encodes CASSLQMRGYTF.

The DNA for the CDR3 is TGTGCCAGCAGTTTAAGGGGGACAATAGCCACTGAAGCTTTCTTT. Residues: CASSLRGTIATEAFF. This chain links TRBV28 with TRBJ1-1; D might be TRBD1 (6 bases). Germline V gives CDR1 MDHEN, CDR2 SYDVKM. Trimming removed 2 bases from V and 4 bases from J, with 14 bases in between. The CDR3 covers 15 residues.

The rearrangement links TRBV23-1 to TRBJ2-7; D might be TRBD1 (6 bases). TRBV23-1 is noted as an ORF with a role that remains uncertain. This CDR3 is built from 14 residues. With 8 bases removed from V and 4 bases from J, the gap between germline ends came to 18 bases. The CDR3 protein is CASAGTPSRYEQYF. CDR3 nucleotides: TGCGCCAGCGCTGGGACACCTTCTCGTTACGAGCAGTACTTC.

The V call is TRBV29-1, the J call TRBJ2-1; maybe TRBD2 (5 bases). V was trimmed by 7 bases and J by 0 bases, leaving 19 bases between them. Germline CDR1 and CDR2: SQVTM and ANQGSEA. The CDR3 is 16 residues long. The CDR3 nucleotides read TGCAGCGCCTGGGCCCCAGCGGCCAGCTCCTACAATGAGCAGTTCTTC. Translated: CSAWAPAASSYNEQFF.

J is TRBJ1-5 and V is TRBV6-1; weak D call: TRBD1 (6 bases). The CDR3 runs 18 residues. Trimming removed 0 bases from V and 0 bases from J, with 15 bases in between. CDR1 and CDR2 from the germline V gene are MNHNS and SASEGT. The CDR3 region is CASSEATPRQVSNQPQHF. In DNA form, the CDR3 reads TGTGCCAGCAGTGAAGCGACTCCCAGACAGGTTAGCAATCAGCCCCAGCATTTT.

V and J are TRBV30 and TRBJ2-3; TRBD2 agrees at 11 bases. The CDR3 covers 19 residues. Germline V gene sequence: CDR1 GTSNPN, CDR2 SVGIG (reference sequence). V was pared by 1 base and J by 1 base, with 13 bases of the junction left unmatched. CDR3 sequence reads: CAWSGQTSGKGGGTDTQYF. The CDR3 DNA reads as TGTGCCTGGAGTGGTCAGACTAGCGGGAAGGGGGGAGGCACAGATACGCAGTATTTT.

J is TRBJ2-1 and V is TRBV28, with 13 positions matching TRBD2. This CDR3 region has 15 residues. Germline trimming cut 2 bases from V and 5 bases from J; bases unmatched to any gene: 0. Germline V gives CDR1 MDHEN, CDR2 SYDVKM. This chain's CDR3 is CASSLGLAGDNEQFF. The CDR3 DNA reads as TGTGCCAGCAGTTTAGGACTAGCGGGAGACAATGAGCAGTTCTTC.

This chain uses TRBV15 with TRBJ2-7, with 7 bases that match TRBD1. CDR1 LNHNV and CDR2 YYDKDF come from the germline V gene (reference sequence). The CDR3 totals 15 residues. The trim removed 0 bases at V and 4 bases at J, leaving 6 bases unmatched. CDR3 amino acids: CATSRDLGGVYEQYF. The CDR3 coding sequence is TGTGCCACCAGCAGAGATTTAGGGGGCGTATACGAGCAGTACTTC. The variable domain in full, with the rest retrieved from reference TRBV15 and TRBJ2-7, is DAMVIQNPRYQVTQFGKPVTLSCSQTLNHNVMYWYQQKSSQAPKLLFHYYDKDFNNEADTPDNFQSRRPNTSFCFLDIRSPGLGDTAMYLCATSRDLGGVYEQYFGPGTRLTVT.

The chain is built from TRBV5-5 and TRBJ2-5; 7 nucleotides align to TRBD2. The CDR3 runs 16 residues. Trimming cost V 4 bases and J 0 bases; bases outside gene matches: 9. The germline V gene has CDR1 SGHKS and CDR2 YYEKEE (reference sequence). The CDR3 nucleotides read TGTGCCAGCAGCCCACACACCGGGACTAACCAAGAGACCCAGTACTTC. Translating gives CASSPHTGTNQETQYF.

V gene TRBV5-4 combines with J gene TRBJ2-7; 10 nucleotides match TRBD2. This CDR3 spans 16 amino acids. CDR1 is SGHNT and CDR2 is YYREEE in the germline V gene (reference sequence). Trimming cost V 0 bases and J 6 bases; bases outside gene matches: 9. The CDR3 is CASSLASGSHPREQYF. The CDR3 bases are TGTGCCAGCAGCTTGGCTAGCGGGAGTCACCCCCGCGAGCAGTACTTC.

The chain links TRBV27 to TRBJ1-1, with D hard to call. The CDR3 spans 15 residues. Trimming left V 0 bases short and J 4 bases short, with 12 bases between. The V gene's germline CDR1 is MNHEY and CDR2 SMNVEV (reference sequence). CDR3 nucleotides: TGTGCCAGCAGTTTATCTAACTTCGGTGTCACTGAAGCTTTCTTT. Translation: CASSLSNFGVTEAFF.